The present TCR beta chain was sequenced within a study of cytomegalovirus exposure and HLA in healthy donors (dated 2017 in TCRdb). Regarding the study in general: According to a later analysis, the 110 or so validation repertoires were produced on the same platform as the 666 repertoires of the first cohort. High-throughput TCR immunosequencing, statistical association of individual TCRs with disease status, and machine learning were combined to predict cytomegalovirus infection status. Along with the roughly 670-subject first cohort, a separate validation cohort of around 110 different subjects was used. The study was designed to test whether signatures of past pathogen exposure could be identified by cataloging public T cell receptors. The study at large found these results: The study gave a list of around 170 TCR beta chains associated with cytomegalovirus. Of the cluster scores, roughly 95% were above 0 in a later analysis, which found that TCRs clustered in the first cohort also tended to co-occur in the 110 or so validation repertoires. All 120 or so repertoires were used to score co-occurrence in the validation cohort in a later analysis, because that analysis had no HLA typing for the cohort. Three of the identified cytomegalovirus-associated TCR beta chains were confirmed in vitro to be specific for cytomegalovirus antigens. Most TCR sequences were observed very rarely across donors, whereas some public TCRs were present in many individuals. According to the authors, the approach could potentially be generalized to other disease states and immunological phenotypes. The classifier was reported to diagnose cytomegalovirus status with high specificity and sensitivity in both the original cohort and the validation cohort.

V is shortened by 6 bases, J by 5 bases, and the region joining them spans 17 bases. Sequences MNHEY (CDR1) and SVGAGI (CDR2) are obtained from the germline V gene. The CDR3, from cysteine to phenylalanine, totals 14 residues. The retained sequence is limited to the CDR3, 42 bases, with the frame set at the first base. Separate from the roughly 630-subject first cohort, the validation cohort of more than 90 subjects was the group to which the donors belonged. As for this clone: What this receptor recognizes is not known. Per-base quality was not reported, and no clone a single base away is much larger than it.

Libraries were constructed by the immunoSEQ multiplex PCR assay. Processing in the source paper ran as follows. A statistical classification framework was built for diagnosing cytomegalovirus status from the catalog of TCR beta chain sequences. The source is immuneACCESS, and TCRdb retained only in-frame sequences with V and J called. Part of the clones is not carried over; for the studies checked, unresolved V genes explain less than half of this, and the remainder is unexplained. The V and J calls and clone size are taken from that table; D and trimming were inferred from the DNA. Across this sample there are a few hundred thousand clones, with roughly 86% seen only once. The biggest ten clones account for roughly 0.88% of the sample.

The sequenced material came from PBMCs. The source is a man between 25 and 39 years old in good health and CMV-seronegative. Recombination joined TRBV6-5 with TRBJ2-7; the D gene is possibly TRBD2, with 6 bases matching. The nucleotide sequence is TGTGCCAGCAGAACCCGGACGGAGGGCGACGAGCAGTACTTC. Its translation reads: CASRTRTEGDEQYF.